This T cell receptor (beta chain) was identified in a study of blood T cell repertoires in COVID-19. Background on the study: Donors in the United States, Italy and Spain gave samples during acute or convalescent COVID-19. T cells, B-cell-depleted T cells, or PBMCs supplied cDNA or gDNA.

Between the trimmed V and J ends, which lost 3 bases and 6 bases, there was a span of 18 bases. This CDR3 is 17 amino acids long. Germline-derived CDR1 and CDR2 are LNHDA and SQIVND (reference sequence). Enrolled during active infection, Seattle patients were then followed longitudinally. In the authors' workflow: Estimation of nucleated cell counts relied on the amplification of reference gene primers. Clones were read by immunoSEQ multiplex PCR, and TCRdb kept only the in-frame ones, dropping some. D and trimming were read from the DNA, whereas the V and J calls and clone size are those reported in that table. This sample has 85,000 to 100,000 clones, with around nine tenths found just once.

The V and J genes are TRBV19 and TRBJ1-6, with a possible D match to TRBD1 (6 bases). Sequences were obtained from peripheral blood. This clonotype was obtained from a man over 45 with COVID-19, enrolled during active disease. The CDR3 bases are TGTGCCAGTAGTATTGGCGGGTCGGACAGTCTTAATTCACCCCTCCACTTT. Translated, it gives CASSIGGSDSLNSPLHF.